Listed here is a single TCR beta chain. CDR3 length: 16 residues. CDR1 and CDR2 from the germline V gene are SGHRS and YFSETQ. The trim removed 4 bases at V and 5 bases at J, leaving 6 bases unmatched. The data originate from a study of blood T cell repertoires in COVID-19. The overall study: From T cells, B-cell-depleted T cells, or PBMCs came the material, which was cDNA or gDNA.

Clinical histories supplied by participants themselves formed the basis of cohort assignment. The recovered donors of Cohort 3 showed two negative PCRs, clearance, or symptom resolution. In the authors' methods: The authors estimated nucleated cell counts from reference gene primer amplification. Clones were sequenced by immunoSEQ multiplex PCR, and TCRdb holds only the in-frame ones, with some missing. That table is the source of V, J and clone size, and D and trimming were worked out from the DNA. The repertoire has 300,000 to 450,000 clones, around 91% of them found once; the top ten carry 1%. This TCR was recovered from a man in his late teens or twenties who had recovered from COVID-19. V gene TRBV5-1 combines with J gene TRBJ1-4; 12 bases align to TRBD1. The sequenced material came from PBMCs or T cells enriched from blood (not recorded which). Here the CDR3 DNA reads TGCGCCAGCAGCCCGGGACAGGGGGCAGGGAATGAAAAACTGTTTTTT. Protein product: CASSPGQGAGNEKLFF.